A selection of T cell receptor beta chains follows, all from one sample in a study of blood T cells in healthy people across ages. TCRdb processed the 5' RACE reads anew with MiXCR; each CDR3 protein has one entry. The sample has around 800,000 distinct CDR3 sequences, about 59% seen once. The sample taken for sequencing was blood. These receptors originate from a young man in good health. Both conserved end residues are part of each CDR3. Each record gives: clone size, V gene, CDR3 length, D gene, J gene, CDR3 protein, CDR3 DNA. D genes are given only for firm matches. The size entry is marked missing in some rows and otherwise reads once, few, many or a size class.

clone size: many
V gene: TRBV6-5
CDR3 length: 13
D gene: -
J gene: TRBJ2-7
CDR3 protein: CASSTGRSYEQYF
CDR3 DNA: TGTGCCAGCAGTACTGGACGGTCCTACGAGCAGTACTTC

clone size: -
V gene: TRBV28
CDR3 length: 16
D gene: TRBD1
J gene: TRBJ2-7
CDR3 protein: CASSPPGTGDSYEQYF
CDR3 DNA: TGTGCCAGCAGTCCCCCCGGGACAGGGGATTCCTACGAGCAGTACTTC

clone size: few
V gene: TRBV29-1
CDR3 length: 13
D gene: -
J gene: TRBJ2-7
CDR3 protein: CSAAGTPRGEQYF
CDR3 DNA: TGCAGCGCAGCCGGGACTCCTCGGGGGGAGCAGTACTTC

clone size: -
V gene: TRBV4-3
CDR3 length: 13
D gene: TRBD1
J gene: TRBJ2-6
CDR3 protein: CASSGTEANVLTF
CDR3 DNA: TGCGCCAGCAGTGGGACAGAGGCCAACGTCCTGACTTTC

clone size: -
V gene: TRBV2
CDR3 length: 16
D gene: -
J gene: TRBJ2-6
CDR3 protein: CASSEDVASGANVLTF
CDR3 DNA: TGTGCCAGCAGTGAAGACGTGGCCTCTGGGGCCAACGTCCTGACTTTC

clone size: -
V gene: TRBV5-5
CDR3 length: 15
D gene: -
J gene: TRBJ1-5
CDR3 protein: CASSLLPWSNQPQHF
CDR3 DNA: TGTGCCAGCAGCTTGCTCCCTTGGTCCAATCAGCCCCAGCATTTT

clone size: once
V gene: TRBV6-2/TRBV6-3
CDR3 length: 15
D gene: -
J gene: TRBJ2-3
CDR3 protein: CASSLGPHSTDTQYF
CDR3 DNA: TGTGCCAGCAGTTTGGGGCCCCATAGCACAGATACGCAGTATTTT

clone size: -
V gene: TRBV20-1
CDR3 length: 15
D gene: TRBD1
J gene: TRBJ1-2
CDR3 protein: CSAKPGDRGSYGYTF
CDR3 DNA: TGCAGTGCCAAACCCGGGGACAGGGGGTCATATGGCTACACCTTC

clone size: -
V gene: TRBV24-1
CDR3 length: 15
D gene: TRBD1
J gene: TRBJ2-1
CDR3 protein: CATSDLPDRANEQFF
CDR3 DNA: TGTGCCACCAGTGATTTGCCAGACAGGGCAAATGAGCAGTTCTTC

clone size: -
V gene: TRBV2
CDR3 length: 15
D gene: TRBD1
J gene: TRBJ1-1
CDR3 protein: CASKWNRGEGTEAFF
CDR3 DNA: TGTGCCAGCAAGTGGAACAGGGGAGAGGGCACTGAAGCTTTCTTT

clone size: -
V gene: TRBV6-6
CDR3 length: 12
D gene: -
J gene: TRBJ2-3
CDR3 protein: CASSSTRYQQYF
CDR3 DNA: TGTGCCAGCAGTTCCACTCGCTACCAGCAGTATTTT

clone size: once
V gene: TRBV6-5
CDR3 length: 16
D gene: TRBD1
J gene: TRBJ2-7
CDR3 protein: CTSSYGAGDRTDEQYF
CDR3 DNA: TGTACCAGCAGTTATGGCGCCGGGGACAGGACAGACGAGCAGTACTTC

clone size: -
V gene: TRBV5-1
CDR3 length: 15
D gene: TRBD1
J gene: TRBJ2-7
CDR3 protein: CASSLRDRGWNEQYF
CDR3 DNA: TGCGCCAGCAGCTTGAGGGACAGGGGGTGGAACGAGCAGTACTTC

clone size: -
V gene: TRBV15
CDR3 length: 14
D gene: -
J gene: TRBJ1-6
CDR3 protein: CATSTVYDNSPLHF
CDR3 DNA: TGTGCCACCAGCACCGTCTACGATAATTCACCCCTCCACTTT

clone size: -
V gene: TRBV7-9
CDR3 length: 15
D gene: -
J gene: TRBJ1-1
CDR3 protein: CASSLLQEENTEAFF
CDR3 DNA: TGTGCCAGCAGCTTACTCCAGGAGGAGAACACTGAAGCTTTCTTT

clone size: -
V gene: TRBV6-2/TRBV6-3
CDR3 length: 15
D gene: -
J gene: TRBJ2-3
CDR3 protein: CASSYWQGGSDTQYF
CDR3 DNA: TGTGCCAGCAGTTACTGGCAGGGTGGTTCGGATACGCAGTATTTT

clone size: few
V gene: TRBV29-1
CDR3 length: 15
D gene: -
J gene: TRBJ2-2
CDR3 protein: CSVGGPGTNTGELFF
CDR3 DNA: TGCAGCGTTGGTGGTCCAGGGACGAACACCGGGGAGCTGTTTTTT

clone size: -
V gene: TRBV5-4
CDR3 length: 13
D gene: -
J gene: TRBJ2-1
CDR3 protein: CASSSNNADEQFF
CDR3 DNA: TGTGCCAGCAGCTCCAACAATGCGGATGAGCAGTTCTTC

clone size: -
V gene: TRBV12-3/TRBV12-4
CDR3 length: 13
D gene: -
J gene: TRBJ2-3
CDR3 protein: CASRPSWGDTQYF
CDR3 DNA: TGTGCCAGCAGGCCTAGTTGGGGAGATACGCAGTATTTT

clone size: -
V gene: TRBV6-1
CDR3 length: 16
D gene: TRBD1
J gene: TRBJ2-3
CDR3 protein: CASTFPPGTGTDTQYF
CDR3 DNA: TGTGCCAGCACTTTCCCACCCGGGACAGGCACAGATACGCAGTATTTT

clone size: few
V gene: TRBV20-1
CDR3 length: 16
D gene: TRBD2
J gene: TRBJ2-3
CDR3 protein: CSALTSGGDSTDTQYF
CDR3 DNA: TGCAGTGCTTTGACTAGCGGGGGCGACTCCACAGATACGCAGTATTTT

clone size: -
V gene: TRBV9
CDR3 length: 13
D gene: -
J gene: TRBJ1-2
CDR3 protein: CASSVEAGNGYTF
CDR3 DNA: TGTGCCAGCAGCGTAGAGGCAGGCAATGGCTACACCTTC

clone size: -
V gene: TRBV20-1
CDR3 length: 14
D gene: -
J gene: TRBJ1-5
CDR3 protein: CSARGEISNQPQHF
CDR3 DNA: TGCAGTGCTAGAGGAGAGATAAGCAATCAGCCCCAGCATTTT

clone size: -
V gene: TRBV13
CDR3 length: 14
D gene: -
J gene: TRBJ1-2
CDR3 protein: CASSFGTNNYGYTF
CDR3 DNA: TGTGCCAGCAGCTTTGGGACAAATAACTATGGCTACACCTTC

clone size: -
V gene: TRBV3-1
CDR3 length: 17
D gene: -
J gene: TRBJ2-1
CDR3 protein: CASSPRTEVFSYNEQFF
CDR3 DNA: TGTGCCAGCAGCCCCCGGACGGAAGTCTTCTCCTACAATGAGCAGTTCTTC

clone size: -
V gene: TRBV6-2/TRBV6-3
CDR3 length: 16
D gene: TRBD2
J gene: TRBJ2-3
CDR3 protein: CASSYERGISTDTQYF
CDR3 DNA: TGTGCCAGCAGTTATGAGCGGGGGATTAGCACAGATACGCAGTATTTT

clone size: -
V gene: TRBV20-1
CDR3 length: 11
D gene: -
J gene: TRBJ2-3
CDR3 protein: CSASPRDTQYF
CDR3 DNA: TGCAGTGCTTCCCCTAGGGATACGCAGTATTTT

clone size: few
V gene: TRBV7-6
CDR3 length: 16
D gene: -
J gene: TRBJ2-3
CDR3 protein: CASSSGTLLGTDTQYF
CDR3 DNA: TGTGCCAGCAGCTCCGGGACACTGCTTGGCACAGATACGCAGTATTTT

clone size: -
V gene: TRBV28
CDR3 length: 16
D gene: -
J gene: TRBJ1-5
CDR3 protein: CASSPTEGLWNQPQHF
CDR3 DNA: TGTGCCAGCAGTCCCACGGAGGGGTTATGGAATCAGCCCCAGCATTTT

clone size: -
V gene: TRBV9
CDR3 length: 14
D gene: -
J gene: TRBJ1-4
CDR3 protein: CASSFGGRAEKLFF
CDR3 DNA: TGTGCCAGCAGCTTTGGGGGGCGCGCTGAAAAACTGTTTTTT